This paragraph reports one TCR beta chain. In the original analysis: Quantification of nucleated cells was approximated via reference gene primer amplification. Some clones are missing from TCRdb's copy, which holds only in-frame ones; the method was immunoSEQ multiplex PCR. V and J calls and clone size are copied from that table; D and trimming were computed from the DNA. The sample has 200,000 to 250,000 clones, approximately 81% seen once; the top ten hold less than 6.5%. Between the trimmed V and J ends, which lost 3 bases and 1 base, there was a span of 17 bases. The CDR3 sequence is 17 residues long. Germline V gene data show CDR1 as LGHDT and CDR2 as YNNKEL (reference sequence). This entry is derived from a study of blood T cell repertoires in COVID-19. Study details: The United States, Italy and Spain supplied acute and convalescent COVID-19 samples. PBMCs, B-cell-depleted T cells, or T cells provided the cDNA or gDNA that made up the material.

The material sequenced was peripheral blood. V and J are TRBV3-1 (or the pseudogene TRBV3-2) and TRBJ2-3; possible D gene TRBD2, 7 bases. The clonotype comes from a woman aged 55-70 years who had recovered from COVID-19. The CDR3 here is CASSQGAPGGRTDTQYF. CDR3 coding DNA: TGTGCCAGCAGCCAGGGGGCCCCGGGGGGCCGCACAGATACGCAGTATTTT.